A selection of T cell receptor beta chains follows, all from one sample in a study of control samples from healthy donors and cancer patients. Clones were read by immunoSEQ multiplex PCR, and TCRdb kept only the in-frame ones, dropping some. There are 100,000 to 120,000 clones in the sample; roughly 79% occur only once, and about 5.9% lies in the top ten. Input material: blood. Source of these receptors: a man aged 18 to 30 in good health. Both conserved end residues are part of each CDR3. The order of the fields is D gene, clone size, V gene, J gene, CDR3 protein, CDR3 DNA. The D gene is left open where the match is weak. Not every row has a clone size; where given, it reads once, few, many or a size class.

.	.	TRBV6-5	TRBJ2-6	CASIGYNSGANVLTF	TGTGCCAGCATCGGATACAACTCTGGGGCCAACGTCCTGACTTTC
TRBD1	few	TRBV10-3	TRBJ1-6	CAISEGDRGNSPLHF	TGTGCCATCAGTGAGGGGGACAGGGGCAATTCACCCCTCCACTTT
TRBD1	.	TRBV20-1	TRBJ2-7	CSASEGAGGKYEQYF	TGCAGTGCTAGTGAGGGGGCAGGGGGAAAATACGAGCAGTACTTC
.	.	TRBV7-2	TRBJ1-2	CASSLGFPGRNYGYTF	TGTGCCAGCAGCTTAGGGTTTCCAGGTCGAAACTATGGCTACACCTTC
.	.	TRBV9	TRBJ2-5	CASTPQGGGPEETQYF	TGTGCCAGCACCCCTCAAGGTGGGGGGCCTGAAGAGACCCAGTACTTC
TRBD2	.	TRBV6-4	TRBJ2-1	CASSAGTSGYNEQFF	TGTGCCAGCAGTGCCGGGACTAGCGGCTACAATGAGCAGTTCTTC
.	.	TRBV27	TRBJ2-3	CASSRLPSTDTQYF	TGTGCCAGCAGTAGGCTTCCTAGCACAGATACGCAGTATTTT
TRBD1	few	TRBV9	TRBJ2-5	CASSTRDRGLETQYF	TGTGCCAGCAGCACACGGGACAGGGGGTTGGAGACCCAGTACTTC
TRBD1	.	TRBV27	TRBJ1-2	CASSLRSYRGSGGYTF	TGTGCCAGCAGTTTACGCTCATACAGGGGTTCGGGCGGCTACACCTTC
TRBD1	.	TRBV2	TRBJ2-7	CASSPTGFSYEQYF	TGTGCCAGCAGTCCGACAGGGTTTAGCTACGAGCAGTACTTC
TRBD2	.	TRBV29-1	TRBJ2-3	CSSRLAGGGTQYF	TGCAGCTCTCGACTAGCGGGGGGAGGAACGCAGTATTTT
.	.	TRBV2	TRBJ1-6	CASSGGYNSPLHF	TGTGCCAGCAGTGGAGGGTATAATTCACCCCTCCACTTT
.	.	TRBV30	TRBJ1-2	CAWSVENYGYTF	TGTGCCTGGAGTGTCGAGAACTATGGCTACACCTTC
.	.	TRBV29-1	TRBJ2-6	CSVVGLSGANVLTF	TGCAGCGTTGTAGGGCTGTCTGGGGCCAACGTCCTGACTTTC
.	once	TRBV7-9	TRBJ2-5	CASSPVSPGETQYF	TGTGCCAGCAGCCCAGTCTCCCCGGGAGAGACCCAGTACTTC
TRBD1	.	TRBV29-1	TRBJ1-1	CSVGGQDGTEAFF	TGCAGCGTTGGGGGACAGGATGGGACTGAAGCTTTCTTT
.	.	TRBV7-2	TRBJ1-2	CASSFLGYSDYGYTF	TGTGCCAGCAGCTTCTTAGGATACAGCGACTATGGCTACACCTTC
TRBD1	.	TRBV3-1/TRBV3-2	TRBJ2-1	CASRENRGPYNEQFF	TGTGCCAGCAGGGAAAACAGGGGGCCCTACAATGAGCAGTTCTTC
.	.	TRBV5-5	TRBJ1-3	CASSLGGSGNTIYF	TGTGCCAGCAGCTTGGGTGGCTCTGGAAACACCATATATTTT
.	.	TRBV7-2	TRBJ2-7	CASSLNSYEQYF	TGTGCCAGCAGCTTAAATTCGTACGAGCAGTACTTC
.	.	TRBV5-6	TRBJ1-4	CASSHLGTNEKLFF	TGTGCCAGCAGCCACCTGGGAACTAATGAAAAACTGTTTTTT
.	once	TRBV7-9	TRBJ1-4	CASSLEGEKLFF	TGTGCCAGCAGCTTAGAGGGTGAAAAACTGTTTTTT
.	.	TRBV7-9	TRBJ2-2	CASSLGARELFF	TGTGCCAGCAGCCTAGGGGCGCGGGAGCTGTTTTTT
.	.	TRBV15	TRBJ1-6	CATSRDPHNSPLHF	TGTGCCACCAGCAGAGATCCCCATAATTCACCCCTCCACTTT
TRBD1	few	TRBV9	TRBJ2-4	CASSGRDRENIQYF	TGTGCCAGCAGCGGACGGGACAGGGAAAACATTCAGTACTTC
.	.	TRBV7-9	TRBJ1-2	CANSSNQGFNYGYTF	TGTGCCAACAGCTCCAACCAGGGGTTTAACTATGGCTACACCTTC
.	.	TRBV19	TRBJ2-1	CASSIAGGGEYEQFF	TGTGCCAGTAGTATTGCAGGGGGGGGCGAGTATGAGCAGTTCTTC
.	.	TRBV7-2	TRBJ1-3	CASSSRDRDTIYF	TGTGCCAGCAGCTCCCGGGACCGAGACACCATATATTTT